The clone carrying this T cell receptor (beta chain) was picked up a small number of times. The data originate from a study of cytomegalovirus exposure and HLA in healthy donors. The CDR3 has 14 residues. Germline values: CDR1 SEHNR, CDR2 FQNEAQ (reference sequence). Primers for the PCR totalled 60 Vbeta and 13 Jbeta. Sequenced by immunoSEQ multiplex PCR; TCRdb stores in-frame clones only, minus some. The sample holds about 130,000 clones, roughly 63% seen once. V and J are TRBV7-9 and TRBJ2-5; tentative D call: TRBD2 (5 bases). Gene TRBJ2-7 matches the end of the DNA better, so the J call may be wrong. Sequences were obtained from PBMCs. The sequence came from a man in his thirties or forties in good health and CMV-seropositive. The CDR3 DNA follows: TGTGCCAGCAGCTCCGGGATCTCAACCTACGAGCAGTACTTC. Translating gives CASSSGISTYEQYF.